This T cell receptor (beta chain) was recovered during a study of cytomegalovirus exposure and HLA in healthy donors. Study results and limitations: 164 TCR beta chains were listed as cytomegalovirus-associated. Sequencing depth across donors, presence/absence analyses assumed, was roughly uniform. Analyzed later, association rates of TCRs varied across HLA loci, with DRB1 most and HLA-C fewest.

From germline, CDR1 is SEHNR and CDR2 FQNEAQ (reference sequence). The CDR3 has 12 amino acids. Trimming took off 3 bases at V and 6 bases at J, with 9 bases between the two ends. PCR primers comprised 60 Vbeta and 13 Jbeta primers. The protocol was immunoSEQ multiplex PCR, while the TCRdb copy is restricted to in-frame clones and leaves out a portion. The top ten hold about 4.4% of the sample, which has about 140,000 clones, 80% seen once. On this clone: Its specificity is unknown.

Sequenced: PBMCs. This TCR came from a man between 25 and 39 years old in good health. V and J are TRBV7-9 and TRBJ2-7; no clear D. The CDR3, as DNA: TGTGCCAGCAGCTTGGGCAGCCTCGAGCAGTACTTC. This translates into CASSLGSLEQYF.